This T cell receptor beta chain was identified during a study of cytomegalovirus exposure and HLA in healthy donors. Whole-study findings and limits: Immune exposure was documented only through CMV serostatus. Later analysis identified a missense DCLRE1C variant that was linked to TCR beta V- and J-gene trimming.

Unmatched junction bases numbered 31, after V lost 6 bases and J lost 5 bases. Germline V gene lookup returns CDR1 LGHNT and CDR2 FRNRAP. The CDR3 covers 21 residues. About this clone: Its cognate antigen is unknown.

This PCR relied on a set of 60 Vbeta primers and 13 Jbeta primers. Libraries were prepared by immunoSEQ multiplex PCR; TCRdb keeps only in-frame clonotypes and omits some of them. The sample has over 100,000 clones, about three fifths seen once. This chain uses TRBV12-5 with TRBJ2-7, with TRBD1 matching 7 bases. The specimen was PBMCs. This clonotype was sampled from a human donor in good health. The CDR3 loop is CASGPDRSITAPIIGMDEQYF. As DNA, the CDR3 is TGTGCTAGTGGACCGGACAGGTCTATAACAGCTCCTATCATTGGTATGGACGAGCAGTACTTC. Together with reference TRBV12-5 and TRBJ2-7, the CDR3 gives the full variable domain: DARVTQTPRHKVTEMGQEVTMRCQPILGHNTVFWYRQTMMQGLELLAYFRNRAPLDDSGMPKDRFSAEMPDATLATLKIQPSEPRDSAVYFCASGPDRSITAPIIGMDEQYFGPGTRLTVT.